A selection of T cell receptor beta chains follows, all from one sample in a study of blood T cell repertoires in COVID-19. Measured with immunoSEQ multiplex PCR; TCRdb has only the in-frame clones, and not every one. Found here are approximately 60,000 clones, 75% to 90% of them singletons; the top ten hold 14% to 15%. Sequenced sample: peripheral blood. These TCRs come from an older man with acute or convalescent COVID-19. Both conserved end residues are part of each CDR3. A D gene is named only where the DNA matches it firmly. For some rows the clone size is stated as once, few or many, or as a class when expanded; others skip it.

v_call	clone_size	d_call	cdr3_length	j_call	cdr3_aa	cdr3_nt
TRBV7-9	NA	NA	18	TRBJ1-1	CASRRRPGRYEGDTEAFF	TGTGCCAGCAGACGTAGACCGGGACGCTATGAGGGGGACACTGAAGCTTTCTTT
TRBV3-1/TRBV3-2	NA	NA	13	TRBJ2-3	CASRWASTDTQYF	TGTGCCAGCCGTTGGGCTAGCACAGATACGCAGTATTTT
TRBV5-1	few	TRBD1	15	TRBJ1-6	CASSRSGQYNSPLHF	TGCGCCAGCAGCCGTTCGGGACAGTATAATTCACCCCTCCACTTT
TRBV4-2	few	NA	13	TRBJ2-1	CASSQDGSGEQFF	TGTGCCAGCAGCCAAGATGGAAGCGGTGAGCAGTTCTTC
TRBV5-1	NA	NA	14	TRBJ1-2	CASSSEPTGSGYTF	TGCGCCAGCAGCTCGGAACCCACAGGGAGTGGCTACACCTTC
TRBV27	NA	TRBD1	13	TRBJ2-3	CASRRTGTDTQYF	TGTGCCAGCAGGAGGACAGGGACAGATACGCAGTATTTT
TRBV2	NA	TRBD2	14	TRBJ2-1	CASSEVLAGVEQFF	TGTGCCAGCAGTGAAGTACTAGCGGGGGTCGAGCAGTTCTTC
TRBV6-5	NA	NA	13	TRBJ1-1	CAGTPGPNTEAFF	TGTGCCGGAACTCCAGGTCCGAACACTGAAGCTTTCTTT
TRBV4-1	NA	TRBD1	19	TRBJ1-6	CASSQDRGTGSSYNSPLHF	TGCGCCAGCAGCCAAGATCGGGGGACAGGGAGCTCCTATAATTCACCCCTCCACTTT
TRBV7-2	NA	NA	16	TRBJ1-5	CASSQRAGVGNQPQHF	TGTGCCAGCAGCCAGAGGGCAGGGGTAGGGAATCAGCCCCAGCATTTT
TRBV4-1	NA	NA	14	TRBJ2-5	CASSQGIWGGRQYF	TGCGCCAGCAGCCAAGGGATATGGGGAGGACGGCAGTACTTC
TRBV7-9	NA	TRBD1	14	TRBJ1-2	CASSSTGGGLGYTF	TGTGCCAGCAGCTCTACAGGGGGCGGTCTCGGCTACACCTTC
TRBV5-6	NA	NA	15	TRBJ1-2	CASSLGREGDYGYTF	TGTGCCAGCAGCTTGGGCAGGGAAGGCGACTATGGCTACACCTTC
TRBV19	NA	NA	12	TRBJ1-4	CATSVTNEKLFF	TGTGCCACTTCGGTAACTAATGAAAAACTGTTTTTT
TRBV7-2	few	TRBD1	17	TRBJ1-3	CASSFMTGTGGGNTIYF	TGTGCCAGCAGCTTCATGACCGGGACAGGGGGGGGAAACACCATATATTTT
TRBV7-9	NA	TRBD1	13	TRBJ1-1	CASSLKTGAEAFF	TGTGCCAGCAGCTTAAAGACAGGGGCTGAAGCTTTCTTT
TRBV5-4	NA	TRBD2	15	TRBJ2-5	CASSSTSGAQETQYF	TGTGCCAGCAGCTCGACTAGCGGGGCACAAGAGACCCAGTACTTC
TRBV29-1	NA	NA	13	TRBJ1-4	CSVVANSNEKLFF	TGCAGCGTTGTAGCTAACTCTAATGAAAAACTGTTTTTT
TRBV6-1	few	NA	11	TRBJ1-2	CASSDRYGYTF	TGTGCCAGCAGTGACAGATATGGCTACACCTTC
TRBV19	NA	NA	18	TRBJ1-4	CASSIKPGLTQIWEKLFF	TGTGCCAGTAGTATTAAACCGGGACTTACGCAAATCTGGGAAAAACTGTTTTTT
TRBV7-9	NA	TRBD1	16	TRBJ2-1	CASHPGTGMNGNEQFF	TGTGCCAGTCATCCCGGGACAGGGATGAACGGAAATGAGCAGTTCTTC
TRBV19	NA	TRBD1	14	TRBJ2-2	CASSIDGQGSELFF	TGTGCCAGTAGTATAGATGGACAGGGTTCGGAGCTGTTTTTT
TRBV10-1	NA	NA	13	TRBJ1-4	CASSESPGEKLFF	TGCGCCAGCAGTGAGTCCCCGGGTGAAAAACTGTTTTTT
TRBV18	NA	TRBD1	14	TRBJ2-3	CASFPGQGADTQYF	TGTGCCAGCTTCCCCGGACAGGGGGCAGATACGCAGTATTTT
TRBV30	NA	NA	11	TRBJ1-2	CAWSVRGGYTF	TGTGCCTGGAGTGTACGGGGTGGCTACACCTTC
TRBV2	NA	NA	14	TRBJ2-4	CASAVRSGKNIQYF	TGTGCCAGCGCCGTCCGTTCGGGGAAAAACATTCAGTACTTC
TRBV6-1	NA	NA	13	TRBJ1-1	CASSEVGGTEAFF	TGTGCCAGCAGTGAGGTCGGGGGCACTGAAGCTTTCTTT
TRBV7-2	NA	TRBD1	15	TRBJ1-6	CASSLGQGHNSPLHF	TGTGCCAGCAGCTTAGGACAGGGGCATAATTCACCCCTCCACTTT
TRBV3-1/TRBV3-2	NA	NA	15	TRBJ2-7	CASSQVGGQRDEQYF	TGTGCCAGCAGCCAAGTGGGGGGGCAGAGAGACGAGCAGTACTTC
TRBV10-3	few	TRBD1	14	TRBJ1-3	CAIRRGSGGDTIYF	TGTGCCATCAGACGGGGTTCAGGGGGAGACACCATATATTTT
TRBV9	NA	NA	14	TRBJ2-7	CASSGGGSSYEQYF	TGTGCCAGCAGCGGGGGAGGAAGCTCCTACGAGCAGTACTTC
TRBV6-4	NA	NA	13	TRBJ1-1	CASSEQTNTEAFF	TGTGCCAGCAGTGAACAGACGAACACTGAAGCTTTCTTT
TRBV5-6	NA	NA	15	TRBJ1-1	CASSLGQRLNTEAFF	TGTGCCAGCAGCTTGGGACAGAGACTGAACACTGAAGCTTTCTTT
TRBV6-2/TRBV6-3	NA	TRBD2	17	TRBJ2-5	CASSYSARLAGEETQYF	TGTGCCAGCAGTTACTCGGCCCGACTAGCGGGGGAGGAGACCCAGTACTTC
TRBV5-1	NA	NA	14	TRBJ2-3	CASSPSGGTDTQYF	TGCGCCAGCAGCCCATCCGGGGGTACAGATACGCAGTATTTT
TRBV11-1	once	NA	13	TRBJ2-2	CASSHWNTGELFF	TGTGCCAGCAGCCACTGGAACACCGGGGAGCTGTTTTTT
TRBV6-6	NA	NA	15	TRBJ1-2	CASSYQGSLEAGYTF	TGTGCCAGCAGTTACCAAGGGTCTCTGGAGGCTGGCTACACCTTC
TRBV6-5	NA	TRBD1	15	TRBJ1-5	CANSAGTGGNQPQHF	TGTGCCAACAGCGCCGGGACAGGGGGTAATCAGCCCCAGCATTTT
TRBV5-1	NA	TRBD2	18	TRBJ2-1	CASSGDLLAGANYNEQFF	TGCGCCAGCAGCGGGGACCTTCTAGCGGGGGCCAACTACAATGAGCAGTTCTTC
TRBV6-6	few	TRBD1	15	TRBJ1-5	CASSYSGTGFEPQHF	TGTGCCAGCAGTTATAGCGGGACAGGGTTTGAGCCCCAGCATTTT
TRBV27	NA	TRBD1	14	TRBJ1-4	CASSQDRAYEKLFF	TGTGCCAGCAGTCAGGACAGGGCTTATGAAAAACTGTTTTTT
TRBV6-5	NA	TRBD1	14	TRBJ2-2	CASSTTGDTGELFF	TGTGCCAGCAGCACGACAGGGGACACCGGGGAGCTGTTTTTT
TRBV18	NA	TRBD1	16	TRBJ1-5	CASSQGTGGNNQPQHF	TGTGCCAGCTCACAAGGGACAGGGGGCAACAATCAGCCCCAGCATTTT
TRBV10-1	once	NA	14	TRBJ2-3	CASSDGGAGDTQYF	TGCGCCAGCAGTGACGGCGGGGCAGGAGATACGCAGTATTTT
TRBV19	NA	NA	16	TRBJ2-2	CASRSRDTSNTGELFF	TGTGCCAGTAGATCGAGGGACACTTCGAACACCGGGGAGCTGTTTTTT
TRBV25-1	few	NA	15	TRBJ2-5	CASSEGGRIQETQYF	TGTGCCAGCAGTGAGGGGGGACGGATACAAGAGACCCAGTACTTC
TRBV27	NA	TRBD1	18	TRBJ2-7	CASSPASLGQAVPYEQYF	TGTGCCAGCAGTCCCGCGAGTCTCGGACAGGCGGTACCCTACGAGCAGTACTTC
TRBV5-1	NA	NA	13	TRBJ1-1	CASSNTGDTEAFF	TGCGCCAGCAGCAATACAGGTGACACTGAAGCTTTCTTT
TRBV6-1	NA	TRBD2	15	TRBJ2-5	CASSELAGLEETQYF	TGTGCCAGCAGTGAACTAGCGGGGCTTGAAGAGACCCAGTACTTC
TRBV19	NA	NA	14	TRBJ1-5	CASSITGSNQPQHF	TGTGCCAGTAGTATAACAGGGAGCAATCAGCCCCAGCATTTT
TRBV18	NA	TRBD1	15	TRBJ2-5	CASSPRQGAEETQYF	TGTGCCAGCTCACCCCGACAGGGGGCCGAGGAGACCCAGTACTTC
TRBV15	NA	NA	15	TRBJ2-4	CATSRDLDRKNIQYF	TGTGCCACCAGCAGAGATCTGGACAGAAAAAACATTCAGTACTTC
TRBV10-2	NA	TRBD1	14	TRBJ2-3	CASNDRVSTDTQYF	TGCGCCAGCAATGACAGGGTTAGCACAGATACGCAGTATTTT
TRBV3-1/TRBV3-2	NA	NA	13	TRBJ1-5	CASSPTGDQPQHF	TGTGCCAGCAGCCCGACGGGGGATCAGCCCCAGCATTTT
TRBV2	NA	NA	16	TRBJ2-2	CASSRLLGGNSGELFF	TGTGCCAGCAGTCGTCTTCTTGGAGGCAATTCCGGGGAGCTGTTTTTT
TRBV2	NA	TRBD2	15	TRBJ2-1	CASKTSGANYNEQFF	TGTGCCAGCAAAACTAGCGGGGCAAATTACAATGAGCAGTTCTTC
TRBV4-1	NA	NA	14	TRBJ2-4	CASSQSLAKNIQYF	TGCGCCAGCAGCCAATCCCTAGCCAAAAACATTCAGTACTTC
TRBV2	NA	NA	13	TRBJ1-2	CASSETGPRGYTF	TGTGCCAGCAGTGAAACAGGGCCCCGGGGCTACACCTTC